This T cell receptor beta chain was sequenced in a study of shared T cell receptors in the human thymus. This clone has only one observation. Germline-derived CDR1 and CDR2 are SGDLS and YYNGEE. There are 21 residues in the CDR3. Unmatched junction bases numbered 19, after V lost 0 bases and J lost 4 bases. Repertoires were generated with immunoSEQ multiplex PCR, while TCRdb's copy carries only in-frame clones and drops some. The sample includes over 650,000 clones, 87% seen only once; the top ten take roughly 0.0089%. These data were also filed under a second study, of human thymus T cells. This second study notes: Corrective cardiac surgery supplied the resected thymus tissue.

This rearrangement joins TRBV9 to TRBJ1-4; 9 bases map to TRBD1. The TCR was taken from a boy under two years old with a congenital heart defect. The material sequenced was thymocytes. The CDR3 DNA reads as TGTGCCAGCAGCGTAGGAGTCCAGCGCCGGGACAGGGAGGGGGTTAATGAAAAACTGTTTTTT. This gives the protein CASSVGVQRRDREGVNEKLFF.